This TCR beta chain appears in the sequencing data of a study of T cells in localized non-small cell lung cancer. Sequencing used immunoSEQ multiplex PCR; TCRdb keeps in-frame clones, though not all of them. The top ten clones hold roughly 20% of a sample with tens of thousands of clones, 88% of them seen once. The V and J ends lost 5 bases and 5 bases, in that order; junction bases with no gene match: 9. The germline gives CDR1 LNHDA, CDR2 SQIVND (reference sequence). This CDR3 comprises 15 residues. This chain links TRBV19 with TRBJ2-7, with 10 positions matching TRBD2. This receptor was identified in a woman aged 35-75 years with stage I squamous cell lung carcinoma. The starting material was peripheral blood, obtained before any cancer treatment. The CDR3 DNA follows: TGTGCCAGTAGTCTACAAGCGGGGGGGACCAACGAGCAGTACTTC. This sequence encodes CASSLQAGGTNEQYF.